These 25 T cell receptor beta chains came from one sample sequenced in a study of lymphopenia after photon versus proton radiotherapy. Profiling relied on immunoSEQ multiplex PCR, and the TCRdb table lists in-frame clones only, not all of them. The sample includes some 70,000 clones, 80% to 90% of them seen just once. Specimen: peripheral blood, collected from a patient treated with proton-based radiotherapy. The receptors here all came from a man of 80 years or more with esophageal cancer.

The rearrangement links TRBV7-9 to TRBJ1-6, with D unresolved. Germline-derived CDR1 and CDR2 are SEHNR and FQNEAQ (reference sequence). V gave up 0 bases and J gave up 7 bases, with 7 bases separating them. The CDR3 spans 14 residues. The CDR3 loop is CASSLARANSPLHF. The CDR3 DNA reads as TGTGCCAGCAGCTTAGCGCGGGCCAATTCACCCCTCCACTTT. Full variable domain (outside the CDR3, taken from reference TRBV7-9 and TRBJ1-6): DTGVSQNPRHKITKRGQNVTFRCDPISEHNRLYWYRQTLGQGPEFLTYFQNEAQLEKSRLLSDRFSAERPKGSFSTLEIQRTEQGDSAMYLCASSLARANSPLHFGNGTRLTVT.

The rearrangement uses TRBV7-2 and TRBJ1-1; no definite D call. The V end was cut by 5 bases, the J end by 3 bases, with 10 bases between. Per germline, CDR1 SGHTA and CDR2 FQGNSA. This CDR3 has 13 residues. The CDR3 loop is CASSASADTEAFF. DNA of the CDR3: TGTGCCAGCAGCGCTTCAGCGGACACTGAAGCTTTCTTT.

The chain uses TRBV27 and TRBJ1-4; 8 bases are a match to TRBD1. V shed 4 bases and J 5 bases; nucleotides not matched to a gene: 6. Germline CDR1 reads MNHEY; CDR2 reads SMNVEV (reference sequence). The CDR3 consists of 15 residues. CDR3 bases: TGTGCCAGCAGTTCAGGGGGACAGGAAAATGAAAAACTGTTTTTT. Protein sequence: CASSSGGQENEKLFF.

The V call is TRBV27, the J call TRBJ2-7, with D perhaps matching TRBD2 (6 bases). V shed 3 bases and J shed 3 bases, with 18 bases lying between them. The CDR3 contains 16 residues. In germline, CDR1 is MNHEY, CDR2 SMNVEV (reference sequence). As DNA, the CDR3 is TGTGCCAGCAGTTTCTCCGGGGTGACTAGAGGCTACGAGCAGTACTTC. This encodes CASSFSGVTRGYEQYF.

This chain joins TRBV7-9 and TRBJ1-1, with D unclear. The V gene's germline CDR1 is SEHNR and CDR2 FQNEAQ (reference sequence). CDR3 length: 13 amino acids. V dropped 1 base and J dropped 1 base, with 4 bases sitting between them. The CDR3 DNA is TGTGCCAGCAGCTTAGGGTCGAACACTGAAGCTTTCTTT. Translating gives CASSLGSNTEAFF.

The chain uses TRBV30 and TRBJ1-2; 7 bases match TRBD1. Germline CDR1 reads GTSNPN; CDR2 reads SVGIG (reference sequence). J lost 4 bases, V lost 1 base, and 3 bases had no gene match. The CDR3 contains 13 residues. CDR3 sequence: CAWSEEGAYGYTF. The CDR3 DNA reads TGTGCCTGGAGTGAAGAGGGGGCCTATGGCTACACCTTC.

This sequence joins TRBV10-3 and TRBJ2-5; 12 positions agree with TRBD2. With V trimmed by 6 bases and J by 3 bases, 5 bases remained unmatched. The CDR3 runs 15 residues. Germline V gene data show CDR1 as ENHRY and CDR2 as SYGVKD. CDR3 region: CAIRASGGAEETQYF. The CDR3 coding sequence is TGTGCCATCAGAGCTAGCGGGGGGGCAGAAGAGACCCAGTACTTC.

This clone rates as medium-sized. The rearrangement links TRBV5-1 to TRBJ2-7; 9 nucleotides line up with TRBD1. The CDR3 is 15 amino acids. Germline CDR1 SGHRS, CDR2 YFSETQ. After removal of 3 bases from V and 5 bases from J, the junction contained 9 bases not matched to a gene. As DNA, the CDR3 is TGCGCCAGCAGCTGGGGGACAGGGCACTTAGACGAGCAGTACTTC. Protein: CASSWGTGHLDEQYF.

This chain connects TRBV19 to TRBJ1-3; 7 nucleotides align to TRBD1. Germline loops: CDR1 LNHDA, CDR2 SQIVND (reference sequence). Losses at the gene ends were 2 bases for V and 1 base for J; bases not matched to a gene: 5. CDR3 length: 16 residues. CDR3 sequence: CASSIRTGGSGNTIYF. The CDR3 DNA is TGTGCCAGTAGTATACGGACAGGTGGATCTGGAAACACCATATATTTT.

This chain connects TRBV11-2 to TRBJ2-4, with 14 bases matching TRBD2. Germline values: CDR1 SGHAT, CDR2 FQNNGV. The length of the CDR3 is 18 residues. Trimming at V came to 3 bases and at J to 0 bases, leaving 4 bases not matched to a gene. CDR3: CASSLTSGGELAKNIQYF. Here the CDR3 DNA reads TGTGCCAGCAGCTTGACTAGCGGGGGGGAGTTAGCCAAAAACATTCAGTACTTC.

The gene calls are TRBV6-1 and TRBJ2-3, with D uncertain. Germline V gives CDR1 MNHNS, CDR2 SASEGT. V lost 0 bases, J lost 5 bases, and 9 bases lay in between. CDR3 length equals 14 residues. The CDR3 DNA sequence: TGTGCCAGCAGTGAAGCAGGAGACCTAGATACGCAGTATTTT. Translation gives CASSEAGDLDTQYF.

This clone was recorded a few times. This CDR3 is also generated by other DNA sequences in the sample. V and J are TRBV19 and TRBJ1-1, with 7 bases identical to TRBD1. V gave up 3 bases and J gave up 5 bases; unmatched junction bases: 3. Per the germline V gene, CDR1 is LNHDA and CDR2 is SQIVND (reference sequence). The CDR3 has 13 amino acids. The CDR3 protein is CASSIQQGTEAFF. In DNA form, the CDR3 reads TGTGCCAGTAGTATCCAACAGGGGACTGAAGCTTTCTTT. The variable domain in full, with the rest retrieved from reference TRBV19 and TRBJ1-1, is DGGITQSPKYLFRKEGQNVTLSCEQNLNHDAMYWYRQDPGQGLRLIYYSQIVNDFQKGDIAEGYSVSREKKESFPLTVTSAQKNPTAFYLCASSIQQGTEAFFGQGTRLTVV.

The V gene is TRBV18, the J gene TRBJ2-5; maybe TRBD2 (5 bases). The J call may be mistaken, given a closer DNA end match to TRBJ2-7. This CDR3 region has 14 residues. CDR1 is KGHSH and CDR2 is LQKENI in the germline V gene. DNA for the CDR3: TGTGCCAGCTCACCACCATCGCGGACTTACGAGCAGTACTTC. Amino acid sequence: CASSPPSRTYEQYF.

The genes are TRBV21-1 and TRBJ1-2. TRBV21-1 is shown as a pseudogene. The CDR3 runs to 16 residues. CDR3 protein: CASSKDLGVRNYGYTF. CDR3 in DNA: TGTGCCAGCAGCAAAGACCTGGGGGTGCGTAACTATGGCTACACCTTC.

The chain carries TRBV11-2 and TRBJ2-7; TRBD2 aligns across 8 bases. Germline CDR1 is SGHAT and CDR2 is FQNNGV. The CDR3 has 15 residues. After removal of 1 base from V and 0 bases from J, the junction contained 2 bases not matched to a gene. The CDR3 protein is CASSLAGGGSYEQYF. As DNA, the CDR3 is TGTGCCAGCAGCTTAGCGGGAGGGGGCTCCTACGAGCAGTACTTC.

The chain carries TRBV18 and TRBJ2-1, with 14 bases matching TRBD2. CDR1 and CDR2 (germline): KGHSH, LQKENI. Germline trimming cut 2 bases from V and 2 bases from J; bases unmatched to any gene: 5. There are 18 residues in the CDR3. This CDR3 reads CASSPGTSGSIAYNEQFF. The CDR3 DNA sequence: TGTGCCAGCTCACCAGGGACTAGCGGGAGCATCGCCTACAATGAGCAGTTCTTC.

The chain has TRBV5-1 and TRBJ2-2; 7 bases align to TRBD1. The CDR3 sequence is 15 residues long. Per germline, CDR1 SGHRS and CDR2 YFSETQ. The trim removed 4 bases at V and 0 bases at J, leaving 3 bases unmatched. CDR3 coding DNA: TGCGCCAGCAGCACGGGACAGACGAACACCGGGGAGCTGTTTTTT. Translating it yields CASSTGQTNTGELFF.

The chain uses TRBV4-2 and TRBJ2-6, with no clear D. From germline, CDR1 is LGHNA and CDR2 YNFKEQ. CDR3 length: 14 residues. The ends were cut back, 1 base at V and 4 bases at J, with 5 bases in the middle. CDR3 coding DNA: TGTGCCAGCAGCCAAGGTACCGGGGCCAACGTCCTGACTTTC. This encodes CASSQGTGANVLTF.

The rearrangement joins TRBV6-5 to TRBJ2-1, with 11 positions matching TRBD2. The V gene's germline CDR1 is MNHEY and CDR2 SVGAGI. The CDR3 totals 15 residues. The trim removed 2 bases at V and 9 bases at J, leaving 6 bases unmatched. This CDR3 is CASSYQGLAVPEQFF. In nucleotides, the CDR3 is TGTGCCAGCAGTTACCAGGGACTAGCGGTGCCTGAGCAGTTCTTC.

V and J are TRBV5-4 and TRBJ1-2; 8 bases are shared with TRBD1. Germline loops: CDR1 SGHNT, CDR2 YYREEE (reference sequence). The ends lost 4 bases at V and 0 bases at J; junction bases unmatched: 5. CDR3 length: 15 residues. The CDR3 sequence is CASSGQGGPNYGYTF. The CDR3 coding sequence is TGTGCCAGCAGCGGACAGGGTGGGCCTAACTATGGCTACACCTTC.

The rearrangement joins TRBV7-7 to TRBJ2-3; D perhaps matches TRBD1 (5 bases). Germline-derived CDR1 and CDR2 are SSHAT and FNYEAQ (reference sequence). V was shortened by 4 bases and J by 1 base, with 12 bases between the two germline ends. This CDR3 comprises 15 residues. Written as DNA, the CDR3 is TGTGCCAGCAGCTATAGGGGCGCAGGCACAGATACGCAGTATTTT. Translated: CASSYRGAGTDTQYF. The entire variable domain, with the rest obtained from reference TRBV7-7 and TRBJ2-3, is as follows: GAGVSQSPRYKVTKRGQDVTLRCDPISSHATLYWYQQALGQGPEFLTYFNYEAQPDKSGLPSDRFSAERPEGSISTLTIQRTEQRDSAMYRCASSYRGAGTDTQYFGPGTRLTVL.

CDR3 in DNA: TGCGCCAGCAGCTTGGGTATACTCTACGAGCAGTACTTC. Translating it yields CASSLGILYEQYF. The gene calls are TRBV5-1 and TRBJ2-7; D uncertain. The CDR3 is 13 residues long. V lost 0 bases and J lost 3, with 7 bases in between. Germline CDR1 reads SGHRS; CDR2 reads YFSETQ.

The chain has TRBV7-9 and TRBJ2-1; 10 bases line up with TRBD1. Looked up from germline, CDR1 is SEHNR and CDR2 is FQNEAQ (reference sequence). V lost 5 bases and J lost 6; bases outside the gene matches: 7. The CDR3 covers 15 residues. The CDR3 region is CASSPTRTGGNEQFF. CDR3 coding DNA: TGTGCCAGCAGCCCCACCCGGACAGGGGGCAATGAGCAGTTCTTC.

The rearrangement uses TRBV27 and TRBJ1-2, with D tentatively TRBD1 (5 bases). Trimming removed 11 bases at V and 6 bases at J, with 13 bases between. The CDR3 extends over 11 amino acids. Germline assignment: CDR1 MNHEY and CDR2 SMNVEV (reference sequence). This CDR3 is CAVRVFDGYTF. CDR3 coding DNA: TGTGCCGTCAGGGTGTTTGATGGCTACACCTTC.

In regard to this clone: Other DNA sequences from this sample encode an identical CDR3 as well. The chain is built from TRBV2 and TRBJ2-1; 11 positions agree with TRBD2. Trimming removed 9 bases from V and 7 bases from J; junction bases left unmatched: 5. The V gene's germline CDR1 is SNHLY and CDR2 FYNNEI. The length of the CDR3 is 13 residues. The CDR3 here is CASRGTSGNEQFF. CDR3 nucleotide sequence: TGTGCCAGTCGAGGGACTAGCGGAAATGAGCAGTTCTTC.